These 29 T cell receptor beta chains originate from one sample sequenced in a study of shared clonotypes between healthy human individuals. TCRdb's table, derived via immunoSEQ multiplex PCR, lists solely in-frame clones and lacks some. This table holds around 1,900,000 clones, around 95% found once. Selected positively for CCR7 and CD45RO-negative, naive CD8 cells excluded terminally differentiated effector memory CD45RA+ cells. Specimen: naive CD8+ T cells from PBMCs. Every receptor here comes from a man between 18 and 35 years old in good health. Some clones in this sample may be carry-over from other donors' samples.

The rearrangement links TRBV28 to TRBJ1-5; D is possibly TRBD1 (6 bases). The CDR3 is 14 amino acids. Per germline, CDR1 MDHEN and CDR2 SYDVKM. Trimming left V 8 bases short and J 11 bases short, with 22 bases between. CDR3 DNA sequence: TGTGCCAGCGCTCCCAGGGGCCCTTTGACAGCCCAGCATTTT. It specifies CASAPRGPLTAQHF.

Turning to this clone: Other DNA sequences of this sample code for an identical CDR3. J is TRBJ2-7 and V is TRBV7-9; D is possibly TRBD2 (6 bases). Trimming took off 1 base at V and 2 bases at J, with 9 bases between the two ends. Germline V gene data show CDR1 as SEHNR and CDR2 as FQNEAQ (reference sequence). CDR3 length: 14 amino acids. The CDR3 region has the DNA TGTGCCAGCAGCTTAGGCGGGGCGCCCTACGAGCAGTACTTC. Its translation is CASSLGGAPYEQYF.

The chain uses TRBV6-1 and TRBJ1-4; 7 bases match TRBD1. V shed 7 bases and J 7 bases; nucleotides not matched to a gene: 9. Germline assignment: CDR1 MNHNS and CDR2 SASEGT. This CDR3 is 14 amino acids long. The DNA of the CDR3 is TGTGCCAGCAAGGTTGGCAGGGGGGCTGAAAAACTGTTTTTT. Its protein is CASKVGRGAEKLFF.

Comment on this clone: This sample also contains other DNA sequences that code for the same CDR3. The chain links TRBV19 to TRBJ1-5; 9 nucleotides agree with TRBD1. The CDR3 contains 14 residues. After removal of 4 bases from V and 5 bases from J, the junction contained 3 bases not matched to a gene. Looked up from germline, CDR1 is LNHDA and CDR2 is SQIVND (reference sequence). This CDR3 reads CASSTGQGYQPQHF. Here the CDR3 DNA reads TGTGCCAGTAGTACGGGACAGGGTTATCAGCCCCAGCATTTT. The variable domain in full, with the rest retrieved from reference TRBV19 and TRBJ1-5, is DGGITQSPKYLFRKEGQNVTLSCEQNLNHDAMYWYRQDPGQGLRLIYYSQIVNDFQKGDIAEGYSVSREKKESFPLTVTSAQKNPTAFYLCASSTGQGYQPQHFGDGTRLSIL.

The chain is built from TRBV7-9 and TRBJ1-2; D call uncertain. The germline V gene has CDR1 SEHNR and CDR2 FQNEAQ (reference sequence). V gave up 7 bases and J gave up 8 bases, with 8 bases separating them. CDR3 length equals 10 residues. CDR3 bases: TGTGCCAGCAAGGGCCAGGGCTACACCTTC. Amino acid sequence: CASKGQGYTF.

The chain is built from TRBV6-5 and TRBJ1-2; D call uncertain. This CDR3 has 13 residues. Looked up from germline, CDR1 is MNHEY and CDR2 is SVGAGI. V was clipped by 6 bases and J by 4 bases, with 12 bases between them. The CDR3 sequence: CASSDTGPYGYTF. Here the CDR3 DNA reads TGTGCCAGCAGCGACACCGGGCCCTATGGCTACACCTTC.

This chain links TRBV29-1 with TRBJ2-5; a weak D match, TRBD2 (6 bases). Germline V gives CDR1 SQVTM, CDR2 ANQGSEA. The CDR3 extends over 13 amino acids. Deletions cut 4 bases from V and 1 base from J, with 10 bases between. The CDR3 DNA sequence: TGCAGCGTTGTCCGGGAGATCCAAGAGACCCAGTACTTC. It codes for CSVVREIQETQYF.

The chain couples TRBV27 to TRBJ1-5; 11 bases align to TRBD1. This CDR3 region has 16 residues. V lost 5 bases to trimming and J lost 6 bases; unmatched junction nucleotides: 9. The germline V gene encodes CDR1 MNHEY and CDR2 SMNVEV (reference sequence). CDR3 in DNA: TGTGCCAGCAGTACAACCCGGACAGGGGGCCTTCAGCCCCAGCATTTT. This encodes CASSTTRTGGLQPQHF.

For this clone: A read error may produce the germline difference seen at one junction end. The rearrangement links TRBV27 to TRBJ1-2, with TRBD1 identical over 8 bases. The CDR3 has 15 amino acids. Germline V gene lookup returns CDR1 MNHEY and CDR2 SMNVEV (reference sequence). The DNA of the CDR3 is TGTGCCACCAGTTATATGGGACAGGCCAACTATGGCTACACCTTC. It codes for CATSYMGQANYGYTF.

V is TRBV7-9 and J is TRBJ2-1; D is perhaps TRBD1 (5 bases). Germline assignment: CDR1 SEHNR and CDR2 FQNEAQ (reference sequence). The CDR3 consists of 16 residues. V lost 4 bases and J lost 4, with 17 bases in between. CDR3 nucleotides: TGTGCCAGCAGCTCCCGGACACAGAAGTTATACAATGAGCAGTTCTTC. Amino acids: CASSSRTQKLYNEQFF.

This chain links TRBV27 with TRBJ1-2; 7 nucleotides match TRBD1. The CDR3 loop spans 14 amino acids. V lost 2 bases and J lost 8; bases outside the gene matches: 8. Looked up from germline, CDR1 is MNHEY and CDR2 is SMNVEV (reference sequence). The CDR3: CASSLGRGGAGYTF. Written as DNA, the CDR3 is TGTGCCAGCAGTTTAGGTAGAGGGGGCGCCGGCTACACCTTC.

V usage is TRBV9 and J usage is TRBJ1-1; D remains unclear. This CDR3 contains 13 residues. Germline-derived CDR1 and CDR2 are SGDLS and YYNGEE. With 0 bases removed from V and 6 bases from J, the gap between germline ends came to 9 bases. CDR3 residues: CASSVGAEAEAFF. DNA of the CDR3: TGTGCCAGCAGCGTAGGGGCAGAAGCTGAAGCTTTCTTT. Full variable domain (missing parts from reference TRBV9 and TRBJ1-1): DSGVTQTPKHLITATGQRVTLRCSPRSGDLSVYWYQQSLDQGLQFLIQYYNGEERAKGNILERFSAQQFPDLHSELNLSSLELGDSALYFCASSVGAEAEAFFGQGTRLTVV.

This chain joins TRBV11-1 and TRBJ1-1; D uncertain. The germline V gene has CDR1 SGHAT and CDR2 FQDESV (reference sequence). The V gene lost 3 bases and the J gene lost 5 bases, with 13 bases spanning the gap. The CDR3 totals 14 residues. The chain's CDR3 is CASSFGPFPTEAFF. In DNA, the CDR3 is TGTGCCAGCAGCTTCGGACCATTCCCGACTGAAGCTTTCTTT.

The chain is built from TRBV28 and TRBJ1-1, with unresolved D. The V gene lost 2 bases and the J gene lost 7 bases, with 11 bases spanning the gap. The CDR3 has 13 amino acids. The germline CDR1 and CDR2 sequences are MDHEN and SYDVKM. The CDR3 DNA sequence: TGTGCCAGCAGTTTACTCATAAAAGGTGAAGCTTTCTTT. As protein: CASSLLIKGEAFF.

The chain has TRBV10-3 and TRBJ2-5; 9 bases agree with TRBD1. Germline CDR1 is ENHRY and CDR2 is SYGVKD. Trimming at V came to 6 bases and at J to 4 bases, leaving 6 bases not matched to a gene. This CDR3 spans 14 amino acids. DNA of the CDR3: TGTGCCATCAGGAGGACAGGGGTTGGAGAGACCCAGTACTTC. It encodes CAIRRTGVGETQYF.

V usage is TRBV23-1 and J usage is TRBJ2-5, with TRBD1 matching 8 bases. TRBV23-1 counts as an open reading frame of uncertain function. CDR3 length equals 15 residues. With V trimmed by 6 bases and J by 5 bases, 11 bases remained unmatched. As DNA, the CDR3 is TGCGCCAGCAGCCTTACCGGACAGGGTGTCGAGACCCAGTACTTC. Translation gives CASSLTGQGVETQYF.

This chain uses TRBV27 with TRBJ2-1; the match to TRBD2 covers 10 bases. V dropped 5 bases and J dropped 4; count of bases not matched to a gene: 5. Germline V gene lookup returns CDR1 MNHEY and CDR2 SMNVEV (reference sequence). This CDR3 region has 15 residues. The CDR3 coding sequence is TGTGCCAGCAGTACCGGACTAGCGGCTTACAATGAGCAGTTCTTC. This encodes CASSTGLAAYNEQFF.

The chain carries TRBV10-3 and TRBJ1-4; D gene uncertain. Trimming stripped 3 bases from V and 4 bases from J, with 6 bases between. Germline V gives CDR1 ENHRY, CDR2 SYGVKD. CDR3 length: 13 residues. The CDR3 loop is CAISDGNNEKLFF. The DNA of the CDR3 is TGTGCCATCAGTGACGGTAATAATGAAAAACTGTTTTTT.

J is TRBJ1-1 and V is TRBV4-1, with unresolved D. V dropped 1 base and J dropped 6 bases, with 12 bases sitting between them. CDR3 size: 14 residues. The V gene's germline CDR1 is MGHRA and CDR2 YSYEKL. CDR3 nucleotide sequence: TGCGCCAGCAGCCAAGTGGCCGCGTGGTCTGAAGCTTTCTTT. It codes for CASSQVAAWSEAFF.

This chain uses TRBV7-2 with TRBJ2-5, with TRBD1 as a possible D gene (5 bases). Trimming removed 3 bases from V and 5 bases from J, with 16 bases in between. The CDR3 runs to 15 residues. Per the germline V gene, CDR1 is SGHTA and CDR2 is FQGNSA. The CDR3 spells CASSLSAAKGETQYF. The CDR3 bases are TGTGCCAGCAGCTTGTCGGCCGCTAAGGGGGAGACCCAGTACTTC.

The rearrangement links TRBV29-1 to TRBJ2-1, with D possibly being TRBD1 (5 bases). The V and J ends lost 7 bases and 2 bases respectively, with 12 bases between them. The CDR3 sequence is 13 residues long. Germline lookup yields CDR1 SQVTM and CDR2 ANQGSEA. DNA of the CDR3: TGCAGCGGCCGAGACAGCCCCTACAATGAGCAGTTCTTC. It codes for CSGRDSPYNEQFF.

V gene TRBV4-1 combines with J gene TRBJ2-5; 15 bases are shared with TRBD2. This CDR3 has 16 residues. V was pared by 1 base and J by 9 bases, with 6 bases of the junction left unmatched. Germline V gene sequence: CDR1 MGHRA, CDR2 YSYEKL. CDR3 in amino acids: CASSQGIGLAGGAQYF. Written as DNA, the CDR3 is TGCGCCAGCAGCCAAGGAATCGGACTAGCGGGAGGGGCCCAGTACTTC.

The genes are TRBV7-6 and TRBJ2-7; TRBD1 or TRBD2 may be the D gene (5 bases each). This CDR3 has 15 residues. In germline, CDR1 is SGHVS, CDR2 FNYEAQ. The V end lost 4 bases, the J end lost 4 bases, and 17 bases lay between the germline ends. Here the CDR3 DNA reads TGTGCCAGCAGCTCTAGGGACCAGCGACCTTACGAGCAGTACTTC. Translating gives CASSSRDQRPYEQYF.

The count of this clone is one. The chain employs TRBV9 and TRBJ1-5; no definite D call. Germline V gene lookup returns CDR1 SGDLS and CDR2 YYNGEE. There are 15 residues in the CDR3. The V and J ends lost 3 bases and 2 bases respectively, with 12 bases between them. CDR3 in amino acids: CASSAGPVGNQPQHF. The CDR3 coding sequence is TGTGCCAGCAGCGCCGGACCGGTCGGCAATCAGCCCCAGCATTTT.

This chain connects TRBV13 to TRBJ1-2, with D possibly being TRBD1 (6 bases). This CDR3 is built from 11 residues. CDR1 and CDR2 (germline): PRHDT, FYEKMQ (reference sequence). The V end was cut by 7 bases, the J end by 5 bases, with 8 bases between. The chain's CDR3 is CASTGEYGYTF. The CDR3 DNA follows: TGTGCCAGCACAGGGGAATATGGCTACACCTTC.

The chain is built from TRBV28 and TRBJ1-2; D gene unclear. Trimming shortened V by 3 bases and J by 1 base, and 12 bases separated the two germline ends. The CDR3 spans 15 residues. The germline CDR1 and CDR2 sequences are MDHEN and SYDVKM. DNA of the CDR3: TGTGCCAGCAGTTTTTATCAGTCCGGTAACTATGGCTACACCTTC. It translates to CASSFYQSGNYGYTF.

The chain links TRBV27 to TRBJ1-5, with D tentatively TRBD1 (5 bases). The CDR3 loop spans 14 amino acids. Trimming stripped 6 bases from V and 2 bases from J, with 11 bases between. Germline-derived CDR1 and CDR2 are MNHEY and SMNVEV (reference sequence). Here the CDR3 DNA reads TGTGCCAGCAGGTCCGGGACGGGCAATCAGCCCCAGCATTTT. Its protein product is CASRSGTGNQPQHF.

The V call is TRBV27, the J call TRBJ2-1; no clear D gene. Germline V CDR1 and CDR2: MNHEY, SMNVEV (reference sequence). V was cut by 9 bases and J by 1 base, with 10 bases left in between. The CDR3 is made up of 13 amino acids. As DNA, the CDR3 is TGTGCCAGTCGGATGGGATCCTACAATGAGCAGTTCTTC. It is translated as CASRMGSYNEQFF.

The rearrangement joins TRBV19 to TRBJ2-1, with 8 bases matching TRBD2. Germline V gene data show CDR1 as LNHDA and CDR2 as SQIVND (reference sequence). After removal of 5 bases from V and 8 bases from J, the junction contained 5 bases not matched to a gene. There are 13 residues in the CDR3. CDR3 in amino acids: CASSRVAGHEQFF. In DNA, the CDR3 is TGTGCCAGTAGTCGGGTAGCGGGGCATGAGCAGTTCTTC. The entire variable domain, with the rest obtained from reference TRBV19 and TRBJ2-1, is as follows: DGGITQSPKYLFRKEGQNVTLSCEQNLNHDAMYWYRQDPGQGLRLIYYSQIVNDFQKGDIAEGYSVSREKKESFPLTVTSAQKNPTAFYLCASSRVAGHEQFFGPGTRLTVL.